This T cell receptor (beta chain) was found in a study of T cells expressing NK-cell markers (TCRdb year 2020). As for the study more broadly: In sorted CD3+CD56+NKG2C+, CD3+CD56+NKG2C- and CD3+CD56-NKG2C+ T-cell subsets from several donors, TCR beta-chain repertoires were profiled. Among the eight sequenced donors, seven were HCMV-seropositive and one was HCMV-seronegative. The study sequenced eight donors, all healthy volunteers chosen at random: three men and five women. The libraries were sequenced on Illumina HiSeq 2000/2500, MiSeq or NextSeq, producing 2 x 150 bp reads.

On this clonotype: It has no known antigen specificity.

The sample was run on an Illumina HiSeq 2000. TCR beta cDNA libraries were made by 5'RACE template switching that added a universal primer site and unique molecular identifiers. Priming for cDNA synthesis came from the TCR beta constant segment, and two successive PCR amplification steps followed. The study's processing was this. Reads were demultiplexed and grouped by UMI with MIGEC, and clonotypes were assembled and quantified with MiTCR. To exclude erroneous sequences, any TCR cDNA sequence not supported by at least two reads was discarded. The tcR package was used for downstream repertoire analysis, and clonotypes were matched across fractions by CDR3 nucleotide sequence plus V segment. VDJmatch was used to annotate antigen specificity against VDJdb, with one amino acid substitution in CDR3 permitted. The reads, reprocessed by TCRdb, yield one row per CDR3 protein sequence and no DNA. TCRdb's processing, not the study's, gives the V and J calls here. The sample's table covers roughly 3,500 distinct CDR3 sequences. The leading ten clones occupy roughly 90% of the sample.

HCMV-specific IgG was detected in serum with a commercial ELISA kit to determine HCMV serostatus. Peripheral blood mononuclear cells were isolated from blood by Ficoll density gradient centrifugation. The germline V gene sets CDR1 to MNHNS and CDR2 to SASEGT. There are 15 amino acids in the CDR3, from cysteine to phenylalanine inclusive. Only the protein sequence is given. On the study overall, not on this receptor specifically: Whether the expanded NKG2C-expressing T cell clones were specific for HCMV antigens remained unclear. In more than five donors, the dominant CD3+CD56+NKG2C+ clonotypes were found to rank among the top 10 CD8+ clonotypes and to make up roughly 1.0-7.0% of CD8+ T cells. Those dominant clonotypes were again the most abundant among CD3+CD56-NKG2C+ cells in a few donors, at 28.3-60.1%.

The source is a man aged 18-75 years in good health. The receptor chain draws on TRBV6-1 and TRBJ2-4; TCRdb's assignment of TRBD1 cannot be checked, as there is no DNA. What was sequenced was blood T cells: a sorted CD56 or NKG2C T cell subset, CD4+ or CD8+ T cells, or bulk PBMC T cells (not recorded which). CDR3 protein: CASSARELAKNIQYF.